These 17 T cell receptor beta chains originate from one sample sequenced in a study of blood T cell repertoires in COVID-19. The protocol was immunoSEQ multiplex PCR, while the TCRdb copy is restricted to in-frame clones and leaves out a portion. The profile shows some 340,000 clones, around 87% of them singletons. Sequencing input: PBMCs or T cells enriched from blood (not recorded which). The receptors were gathered from a woman aged 25 to 39 who had recovered from COVID-19.

This clone was counted once. V gene TRBV9 combines with J gene TRBJ1-3, with TRBD1 matching over 7 bases. The J segment lost 4 bases and the V segment lost 0 bases, leaving 4 bases of the junction unmatched. The CDR3 loop spans 15 amino acids. Germline V gene sequence: CDR1 SGDLS, CDR2 YYNGEE. DNA for the CDR3: TGTGCCAGCAGCGTAGGGGACAGAAGAGGAAACACCATATATTTT. Translation: CASSVGDRRGNTIYF.

This chain links TRBV6-6 with TRBJ1-1; weak D call: TRBD1 (6 bases). The germline gives CDR1 MNHNY, CDR2 SVGAGI (reference sequence). V was pared by 0 bases and J by 5 bases, with 13 bases between. The CDR3 covers 15 residues. The CDR3 is CASSYSGGGQTEAFF. DNA for the CDR3: TGTGCCAGCAGTTACTCGGGGGGGGGCCAGACTGAAGCTTTCTTT.

This clone was picked up one time. This rearrangement joins TRBV6-2 or TRBV6-3 to TRBJ1-2; D is uncertain. V gave up 6 bases and J gave up 2 bases, with 13 bases separating them. The CDR3 is made up of 14 amino acids. The germline CDR1 and CDR2 sequences are MNHEY and SVGEGT. In DNA form, the CDR3 reads TGTGCCAGCAGCCGGGCGTACCTCAACTATGGCTACACCTTC. It codes for CASSRAYLNYGYTF.

This clone occurred once. The chain has TRBV11-3 and TRBJ1-6; D remains ambiguous. Germline V gives CDR1 SGHNT, CDR2 YENEEA. Trimming took off 5 bases at V and 6 bases at J, with 8 bases between the two ends. This CDR3 is built from 13 residues. The CDR3 DNA is TGTGCCAGCAGCAATGCGATTAATTCACCCCTCCACTTT. Protein product: CASSNAINSPLHF. Full variable domain (outside the CDR3, taken from reference TRBV11-3 and TRBJ1-6): EAGVVQSPRYKIIEKKQPVAFWCNPISGHNTLYWYLQNLGQGPELLIRYENEEAVDDSQLPKDRFSAERLKGVDSTLKIQPAELGDSAVYLCASSNAINSPLHFGNGTRLTVT.

This rearrangement joins TRBV19 to TRBJ2-4; 9 bases match TRBD1. Germline values: CDR1 LNHDA, CDR2 SQIVND (reference sequence). With 9 bases clipped from V and 7 bases from J, the junction kept 4 bases outside the gene matches. The CDR3 runs to 12 residues. CDR3 in amino acids: CASIDRGNIQYF. CDR3 coding DNA: TGTGCCAGCATCGACAGGGGGAACATTCAGTACTTC.

The V and J genes are TRBV6-2 or TRBV6-3 and TRBJ2-2; 7 nucleotides match TRBD1. The CDR3 runs 14 residues. Trimming at V came to 6 bases and at J to 1 base, leaving 2 bases not matched to a gene. Germline CDR1 is MNHEY and CDR2 is SVGEGT. The CDR3 region is CASSQGENTGELFF. CDR3 coding DNA: TGTGCCAGCAGCCAGGGGGAGAACACCGGGGAGCTGTTTTTT.

The rearrangement uses TRBV7-9 and TRBJ2-7, with a weak D call TRBD2 (7 bases). The CDR3 is made up of 14 amino acids. In germline, CDR1 is SEHNR, CDR2 FQNEAQ (reference sequence). Between the trimmed V and J ends, which lost 5 bases and 5 bases, there was a span of 16 bases. CDR3 region: CASSQTGGANEQYF. The CDR3 bases are TGTGCCAGCAGCCAAACTGGGGGGGCGAACGAGCAGTACTTC.

This clone was seen a single time. The rearrangement links TRBV23-1 to TRBJ2-7; D unresolved. TRBV23-1 is an ORF, with its function uncertain. V was cut by 0 bases and J by 3 bases, with 9 bases left in between. The CDR3 length is 14 residues. The CDR3 coding sequence is TGCGCCAGCAGTCAATCGATTGGCCTCTACGAGCAGTACTTC. It is translated as CASSQSIGLYEQYF.

The CDR3 nucleotides are TGCGCCAGCAGTGAGTCACAGGGAACTCTCTCTGGAAACACCATATATTTT. It codes for CASSESQGTLSGNTIYF. The V call is TRBV10-2, the J call TRBJ1-3; perhaps TRBD1 as D (6 bases). V lost 0 bases, J lost 0 bases, and 12 bases lay in between. The CDR3 is made up of 17 amino acids. Per the germline V gene, CDR1 is WSHSY and CDR2 is SAAADI.

A single count supports this clone. The rearrangement links TRBV4-1 to TRBJ2-5; 13 nucleotides align to TRBD2. Germline values: CDR1 MGHRA, CDR2 YSYEKL. The CDR3 loop spans 18 amino acids. V was pared by 0 bases and J by 0 bases, with 4 bases of the junction left unmatched. Here the CDR3 reads CASSQETSGGLNQETQYF. CDR3 nucleotide sequence: TGCGCCAGCAGCCAAGAGACTAGCGGGGGGCTGAACCAAGAGACCCAGTACTTC.

The chain has TRBV18 and TRBJ2-7; D call uncertain. Trimming pared 0 bases from V and 2 bases from J, leaving 8 bases between. Germline CDR1 reads KGHSH; CDR2 reads LQKENI. The CDR3 is made up of 14 amino acids. CDR3 amino acids: CASSPPSKPYEQYF. The CDR3, as DNA: TGTGCCAGCTCACCACCGTCCAAGCCCTACGAGCAGTACTTC.

The V call is TRBV7-3, the J call TRBJ2-2, with 7 bases lining up with TRBD1. The CDR3 runs 16 residues. Germline V CDR1 and CDR2: SGHTA, FQGTGA. V shed 2 bases and J 4 bases; nucleotides not matched to a gene: 7. CDR3 coding DNA: TGTGCCAGCAGCTTATTCTACAGGGGCACCACCGGGGAGCTGTTTTTT. This gives the protein CASSLFYRGTTGELFF.

Only one count was recorded for this clone. The rearrangement links TRBV28 to TRBJ2-7; a possible D gene is TRBD1 (5 bases). V dropped 4 bases and J dropped 3 bases, with 13 bases sitting between them. CDR1 and CDR2 from the germline V gene are MDHEN and SYDVKM. This CDR3 region has 14 residues. CDR3 in amino acids: CASSSPGKNYEQYF. In DNA, the CDR3 is TGTGCCAGCAGTTCCCCAGGGAAGAACTACGAGCAGTACTTC.

The chain employs TRBV6-5 and TRBJ2-7; D call uncertain. Trimming shortened V by 6 bases and J by 5 bases, and 11 bases separated the two germline ends. CDR1 is MNHEY and CDR2 is SVGAGI in the germline V gene. The CDR3 has 12 amino acids. The CDR3 protein is CASSQTPDEQYF. Written as DNA, the CDR3 is TGTGCCAGCAGCCAGACTCCCGACGAGCAGTACTTC.

The rearrangement links TRBV19 to TRBJ1-1; 9 bases line up with TRBD1. Per germline, CDR1 LNHDA and CDR2 SQIVND (reference sequence). The junction had 8 bases not matched to a gene; V was cut back by 7 bases and J by 5 bases. CDR3 length: 14 amino acids. CDR3 loop: CASILDRGNTEAFF. The CDR3 nucleotides are TGTGCCAGTATTCTAGACAGGGGGAATACTGAAGCTTTCTTT. Filled out from reference TRBV19 and TRBJ1-1, the complete variable domain reads DGGITQSPKYLFRKEGQNVTLSCEQNLNHDAMYWYRQDPGQGLRLIYYSQIVNDFQKGDIAEGYSVSREKKESFPLTVTSAQKNPTAFYLCASILDRGNTEAFFGQGTRLTVV.

The V gene is TRBV7-3, the J gene TRBJ2-1; TRBD2 agrees at 11 bases. The CDR3 is 14 amino acids. CDR1 SGHTA and CDR2 FQGTGA come from the germline V gene. J lost 6 bases, V lost 5 bases, and 3 bases had no gene match. The CDR3 region is CASSRTSGGNEQFF. CDR3 bases: TGTGCCAGCAGCCGTACTAGCGGGGGCAATGAGCAGTTCTTC.

V is TRBV6-2 or TRBV6-3 and J is TRBJ2-3; D not certain. Germline CDR1 reads MNHEY; CDR2 reads SVGEGT. V lost 2 bases and J 5 bases, leaving 8 bases between the germline ends. The CDR3 contains 13 residues. The CDR3 sequence: CASSYSPLDTQYF. The CDR3 bases are TGTGCCAGCAGTTACAGCCCGTTAGATACGCAGTATTTT.